The 7 T cell receptor beta chains below all came from one sample that was sequenced in a study of human T cells and chemical hapten exposure (dated by TCRdb to the early 2020s). Libraries were built with RACE. TCRdb lists the instrument as NextSeq 500. TCRdb reworked the public reads: Q25 trimming with fastp, MiXCR clone assembly, productive beta chains retained. When rows share a CDR3 protein, they turn into one entry using the most common DNA and genes. Counted in this sample were about 80,000 distinct CDR3 sequences; 9% to 12% of them appeared once. The top ten clones comprise around 1.5% of the sample. Explained via the paper, the time point label denotes: patch test 1, 2 weeks after DPC sensitization. The treatment or condition label, as the study defines it: therapeutic diphenylcyclopropenone sensitization with weekly scalp DPC. The sample consisted of whole blood, taken in connection with sensitization to the hapten diphenylcyclopropenone (DPC). All receptors come from a woman aged 45-59 years with alopecia areata. Some clones in this sample may be carry-over from other donors' samples.

V gene TRBV5-1 combines with J gene TRBJ2-7; 14 positions agree with TRBD2. The germline CDR1 and CDR2 sequences are SGHRS and YFSETQ. V dropped 3 bases and J dropped 5; count of bases not matched to a gene: 7. The CDR3 contains 16 residues. Here the CDR3 reads CASSSVPGLAGDEQYF. CDR3 sequence (DNA): TGCGCCAGCAGCTCCGTCCCGGGACTAGCGGGAGACGAGCAGTACTTC.

The rearrangement uses TRBV28 and TRBJ2-1; no clear D gene. This CDR3 spans 12 amino acids. V lost 10 bases, J lost 6 bases, and 13 bases lay in between. Per the germline V gene, CDR1 is MDHEN and CDR2 is SYDVKM. This CDR3 is CATGPTTNEQFF. The DNA for the CDR3 is TGTGCCACCGGTCCTACTACCAATGAGCAGTTCTTC.

This clonotype was detected a few times. The chain has TRBV30 and TRBJ1-6; D possibly corresponds to TRBD1 (6 bases). Germline V gene sequence: CDR1 GTSNPN, CDR2 SVGIG (reference sequence). This CDR3 contains 13 residues. The V and J ends lost 4 bases and 7 bases respectively, with 11 bases between them. The CDR3 coding sequence is TGTGCCTGGACCCAGGGGTACAATTCACCCCTCCACTTT. Protein: CAWTQGYNSPLHF.

The chain is built from TRBV18 and TRBJ1-1; D might be TRBD1 (6 bases). Germline V lookup: CDR1 KGHSH, CDR2 LQKENI. The germline V and J ends were trimmed by 6 bases and 0 bases, with 11 bases remaining between them. The CDR3 covers 14 residues. CDR3 in amino acids: CASSRDTMNTEAFF. The CDR3 DNA reads TGTGCCAGCTCGCGGGACACCATGAACACTGAAGCTTTCTTT.

A few counts support this clonotype. J is TRBJ2-5 and V is TRBV29-1; 7 bases align to TRBD1. The J segment lost 5 bases and the V segment lost 8 bases, leaving 5 bases of the junction unmatched. CDR3 size: 11 residues. Germline CDR1 and CDR2: SQVTM and ANQGSEA. CDR3 sequence reads: CSFSRGETQYF. The CDR3, as DNA: TGCAGCTTTTCCAGGGGGGAGACCCAGTACTTC.

This clonotype was picked up a small number of times. This chain connects TRBV18 to TRBJ1-4, with 10 nucleotides matching TRBD1. This CDR3 spans 15 amino acids. The J segment lost 7 bases and the V segment lost 3 bases, leaving 5 bases of the junction unmatched. Per the germline V gene, CDR1 is KGHSH and CDR2 is LQKENI. The CDR3 sequence is CASSPGTGAREKLFF. The CDR3 DNA reads TGTGCCAGCTCACCCGGGACAGGGGCACGTGAAAAACTGTTTTTT.

The chain employs TRBV11-2 and TRBJ1-5, with D possibly matching TRBD1 (5 bases). Trimming took off 3 bases at V and 3 bases at J, with 12 bases between the two ends. The germline V gene has CDR1 SGHAT and CDR2 FQNNGV. This CDR3 is built from 15 residues. CDR3 nucleotides: TGTGCCAGCAGCTTCCGTGGGGGGTCCAATCAGCCCCAGCATTTT. It specifies CASSFRGGSNQPQHF. The full variable domain, completed using reference TRBV11-2 and TRBJ1-5, is EAGVAQSPRYKIIEKRQSVAFWCNPISGHATLYWYQQILGQGPKLLIQFQNNGVVDDSQLPKDRFSAERLKGVDSTLKIQPAKLEDSAVYLCASSFRGGSNQPQHFGDGTRLSIL.